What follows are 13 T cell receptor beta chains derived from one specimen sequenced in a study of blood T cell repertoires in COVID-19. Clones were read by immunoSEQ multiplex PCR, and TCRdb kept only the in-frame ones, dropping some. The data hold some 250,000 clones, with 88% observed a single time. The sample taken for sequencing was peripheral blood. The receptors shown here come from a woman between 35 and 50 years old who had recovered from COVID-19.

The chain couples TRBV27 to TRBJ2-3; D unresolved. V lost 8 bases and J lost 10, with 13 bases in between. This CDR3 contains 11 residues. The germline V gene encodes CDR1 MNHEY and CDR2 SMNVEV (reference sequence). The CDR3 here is CASHTPGAQYF. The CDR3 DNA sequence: TGTGCCAGCCACACCCCTGGTGCGCAGTATTTT.

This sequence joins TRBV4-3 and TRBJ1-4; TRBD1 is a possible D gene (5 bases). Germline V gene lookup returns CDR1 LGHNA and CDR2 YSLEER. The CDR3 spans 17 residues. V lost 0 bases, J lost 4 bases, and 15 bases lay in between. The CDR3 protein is CASSQDWAGLLNEKLFF. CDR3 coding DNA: TGCGCCAGCAGCCAAGATTGGGCAGGGCTCCTTAATGAAAAACTGTTTTTT.

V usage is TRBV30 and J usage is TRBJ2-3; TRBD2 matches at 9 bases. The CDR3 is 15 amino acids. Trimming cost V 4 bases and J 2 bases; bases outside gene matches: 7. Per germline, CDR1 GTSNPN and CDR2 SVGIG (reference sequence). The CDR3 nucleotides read TGTGCCTGGACGCTAAGCGGGAGGCCCACAGATACGCAGTATTTT. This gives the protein CAWTLSGRPTDTQYF.

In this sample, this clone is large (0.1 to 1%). The CDR3 DNA reads TGTGCCAGCAGTGAAGCGCTTCGTAGCGGGAGGTGGGATGAGCAGTTCTTC. This encodes CASSEALRSGRWDEQFF. The chain carries TRBV2 and TRBJ2-1, with 10 bases aligning to TRBD2. The CDR3 runs 17 residues. Germline trimming cut 0 bases from V and 8 bases from J; bases unmatched to any gene: 10. CDR1 is SNHLY and CDR2 is FYNNEI in the germline V gene.

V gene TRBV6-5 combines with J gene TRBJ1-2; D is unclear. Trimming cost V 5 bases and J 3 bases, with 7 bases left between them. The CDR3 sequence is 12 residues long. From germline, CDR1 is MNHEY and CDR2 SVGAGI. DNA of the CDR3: TGTGCCAGCAGTCCCGGGGACTATGGCTACACCTTC. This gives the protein CASSPGDYGYTF.

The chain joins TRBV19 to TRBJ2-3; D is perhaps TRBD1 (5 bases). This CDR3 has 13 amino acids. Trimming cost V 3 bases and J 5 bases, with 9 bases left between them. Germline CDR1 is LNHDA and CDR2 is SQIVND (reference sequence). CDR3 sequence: CASSMQGGDTQYF. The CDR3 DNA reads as TGTGCCAGTAGTATGCAGGGTGGAGATACGCAGTATTTT.

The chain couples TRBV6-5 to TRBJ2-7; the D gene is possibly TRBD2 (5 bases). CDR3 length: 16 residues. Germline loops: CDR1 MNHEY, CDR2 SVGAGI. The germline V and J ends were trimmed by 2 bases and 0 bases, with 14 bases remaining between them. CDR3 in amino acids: CASSYEGGYASYEQYF. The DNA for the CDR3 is TGTGCCAGCAGTTACGAAGGCGGGTATGCCTCCTACGAGCAGTACTTC.

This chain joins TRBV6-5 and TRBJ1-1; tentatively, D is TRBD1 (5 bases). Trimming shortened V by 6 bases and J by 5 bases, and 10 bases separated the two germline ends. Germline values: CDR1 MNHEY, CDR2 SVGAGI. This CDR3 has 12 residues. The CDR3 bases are TGTGCCAGCAGCTGGGGGGGGACTGAAGCTTTCTTT. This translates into CASSWGGTEAFF.

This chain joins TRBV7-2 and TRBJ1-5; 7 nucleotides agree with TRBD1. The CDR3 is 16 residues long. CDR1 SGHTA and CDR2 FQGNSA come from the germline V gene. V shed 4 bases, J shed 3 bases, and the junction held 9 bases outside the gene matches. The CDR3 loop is CASSSQTGMANQPQHF. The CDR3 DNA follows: TGTGCCAGCAGCTCCCAGACAGGGATGGCCAATCAGCCCCAGCATTTT.

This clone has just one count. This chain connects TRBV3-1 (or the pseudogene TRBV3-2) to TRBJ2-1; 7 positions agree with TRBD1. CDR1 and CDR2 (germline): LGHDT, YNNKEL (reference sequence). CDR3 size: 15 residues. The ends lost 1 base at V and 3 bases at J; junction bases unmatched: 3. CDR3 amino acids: CASSQARQGYNEQFF. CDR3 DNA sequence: TGTGCCAGCAGCCAAGCCCGACAGGGCTACAATGAGCAGTTCTTC.

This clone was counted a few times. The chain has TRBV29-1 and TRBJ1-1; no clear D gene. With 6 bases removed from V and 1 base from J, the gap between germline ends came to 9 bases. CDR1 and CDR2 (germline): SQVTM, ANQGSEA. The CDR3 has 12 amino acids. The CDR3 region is CSVVLWNTEAFF. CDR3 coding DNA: TGCAGCGTCGTTCTCTGGAACACTGAAGCTTTCTTT.

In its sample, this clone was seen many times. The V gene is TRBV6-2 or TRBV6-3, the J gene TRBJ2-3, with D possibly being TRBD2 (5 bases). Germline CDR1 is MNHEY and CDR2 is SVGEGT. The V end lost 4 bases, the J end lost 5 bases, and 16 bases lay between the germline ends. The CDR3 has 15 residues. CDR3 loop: CASSSAFDRGDTQYF. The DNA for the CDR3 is TGTGCCAGCAGTTCGGCTTTCGACCGGGGAGATACGCAGTATTTT.

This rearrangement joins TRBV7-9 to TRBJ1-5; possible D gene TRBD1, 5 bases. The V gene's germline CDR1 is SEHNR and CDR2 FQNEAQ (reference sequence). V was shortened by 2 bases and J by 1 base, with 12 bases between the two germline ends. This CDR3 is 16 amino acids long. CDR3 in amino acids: CASSLSGRGSNQPQHF. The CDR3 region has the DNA TGTGCCAGCAGCTTATCCGGGCGGGGGAGCAATCAGCCCCAGCATTTT.